A selection of T cell receptor beta chains follows, all from one sample in a study of cytomegalovirus exposure and HLA in healthy donors. Some clones are missing from TCRdb's copy, which holds only in-frame ones; the method was immunoSEQ multiplex PCR. Found here are some 95,000 clones, approximately 80% of them singletons; the top ten hold 4.1%. Source material: PBMCs. These receptors were obtained from a woman between 35 and 50 years old in good health and CMV-seropositive. The CDR3 runs from the conserved cysteine through the conserved F or W. The D gene is left open where the match is weak. Part of the rows lack a size; the others show once, few, many or a class for expanded clones.

V: TRBV18
J: TRBJ1-3
size: NA
D: NA
CDR3: CASSQNIDSSGNTIYF
DNA: TGTGCCAGCTCACAGAACATCGACAGCTCTGGAAACACCATATATTTT

V: TRBV19
J: TRBJ2-3
size: NA
D: NA
CDR3: CASSIVERTSTDTQYF
DNA: TGTGCCAGTAGTATAGTGGAGCGGACTAGCACAGATACGCAGTATTTT

V: TRBV19
J: TRBJ1-1
size: NA
D: NA
CDR3: CASSPRALNTEAFF
DNA: TGTGCCAGTAGTCCGCGGGCCCTGAACACTGAAGCTTTCTTT

V: TRBV25-1
J: TRBJ1-3
size: NA
D: TRBD1
CDR3: CASSELQGARNTIYF
DNA: TGTGCCAGCAGTGAACTACAGGGGGCGAGGAACACCATATATTTT

V: TRBV2
J: TRBJ2-7
size: NA
D: TRBD1
CDR3: CASSEARGQGYEQYF
DNA: TGTGCCAGCAGTGAAGCGCGAGGACAGGGCTACGAGCAGTACTTC

V: TRBV6-6
J: TRBJ2-1
size: NA
D: NA
CDR3: CASSYWDSSYNEQFF
DNA: TGTGCCAGCAGTTACTGGGACTCCTCCTACAATGAGCAGTTCTTC

V: TRBV29-1
J: TRBJ2-2
size: NA
D: NA
CDR3: CSAGSGGNTGELFF
DNA: TGCAGCGCTGGCTCCGGGGGTAACACCGGGGAGCTGTTTTTT

V: TRBV28
J: TRBJ2-7
size: NA
D: TRBD2
CDR3: CASSSGLAGPYYEQYF
DNA: TGTGCCAGCAGTTCCGGACTAGCGGGACCTTACTACGAGCAGTACTTC

V: TRBV2
J: TRBJ2-3
size: NA
D: TRBD1
CDR3: CASNGGTGFQNGDTQYF
DNA: TGTGCCAGCAACGGGGGGACAGGGTTCCAAAACGGAGATACGCAGTATTTT

V: TRBV5-6
J: TRBJ1-1
size: few
D: TRBD1
CDR3: CASSLYGAGGAEAFF
DNA: TGTGCCAGCAGCTTGTACGGGGCAGGGGGAGCTGAAGCTTTCTTT

V: TRBV30
J: TRBJ2-3
size: NA
D: NA
CDR3: CAWERADTQYF
DNA: TGTGCCTGGGAGAGGGCAGATACGCAGTATTTT

V: TRBV5-1
J: TRBJ1-1
size: NA
D: TRBD1
CDR3: CASSSGQGYTEAFF
DNA: TGCGCCAGCAGCTCAGGACAGGGGTACACTGAAGCTTTCTTT

V: TRBV7-6
J: TRBJ2-7
size: NA
D: TRBD2
CDR3: CASSLDSSGAYEQYF
DNA: TGTGCCAGCAGCTTAGACTCTAGCGGGGCCTACGAGCAGTACTTC

V: TRBV19
J: TRBJ1-1
size: few
D: TRBD1
CDR3: CASSPSGTGSTEAFF
DNA: TGTGCCAGTAGTCCGTCCGGGACAGGCAGCACTGAAGCTTTCTTT

V: TRBV11-3
J: TRBJ2-5
size: NA
D: NA
CDR3: CASSLGAHQETQYF
DNA: TGTGCCAGCAGCTTAGGGGCTCATCAAGAGACCCAGTACTTC

V: TRBV19
J: TRBJ2-1
size: NA
D: TRBD2
CDR3: CASSPTTRETEQFF
DNA: TGTGCCAGTAGCCCCACCACGCGGGAGACTGAGCAGTTCTTC

V: TRBV30
J: TRBJ2-1
size: NA
D: NA
CDR3: CAWSDGRASNEQFF
DNA: TGCGCCTGGAGTGATGGCAGGGCTTCCAATGAGCAGTTCTTC

V: TRBV27
J: TRBJ2-2
size: once
D: TRBD2
CDR3: CASQGGGNTGELFF
DNA: TGTGCCAGCCAGGGCGGGGGGAACACCGGGGAGCTGTTTTTT

V: TRBV19
J: TRBJ1-1
size: few
D: NA
CDR3: CASIKQDRNTEAFF
DNA: TGTGCCAGCATCAAACAGGACAGGAACACTGAAGCTTTCTTT

V: TRBV29-1
J: TRBJ2-7
size: once
D: TRBD2
CDR3: CSVAYLAETYEQYF
DNA: TGCAGCGTAGCCTACCTAGCGGAGACCTACGAGCAGTACTTC

V: TRBV5-1
J: TRBJ2-5
size: NA
D: NA
CDR3: CASSPFAGPDQYF
DNA: TGCGCCAGCAGCCCCTTTGCAGGGCCGGACCAGTACTTC

V: TRBV6-1
J: TRBJ1-5
size: few
D: TRBD1
CDR3: CASSASYRGRNQPQHF
DNA: TGTGCCAGCAGTGCCTCATACAGGGGTCGCAATCAGCCCCAGCATTTT

V: TRBV19
J: TRBJ1-1
size: once
D: NA
CDR3: CASTPRGGTEAFF
DNA: TGTGCCAGTACCCCTAGGGGGGGCACTGAAGCTTTCTTT

V: TRBV5-6
J: TRBJ1-2
size: NA
D: TRBD1
CDR3: CASSLKPLTGYGYTF
DNA: TGTGCCAGCAGCTTGAAACCCCTGACAGGGTATGGCTACACCTTC

V: TRBV6-1
J: TRBJ1-2
size: NA
D: NA
CDR3: CASSEAPTGQPYGYTF
DNA: TGTGCCAGCAGTGAAGCTCCCACTGGACAGCCCTATGGCTACACCTTC

V: TRBV29-1
J: TRBJ2-7
size: once
D: TRBD1
CDR3: CSAREGGTGSAEQYF
DNA: TGCAGCGCCCGAGAGGGGGGGACAGGGAGCGCCGAGCAGTACTTC

V: TRBV5-5
J: TRBJ1-1
size: NA
D: TRBD1
CDR3: CASSTETGRTTEAFF
DNA: TGTGCCAGCAGCACAGAGACAGGGAGGACCACTGAAGCTTTCTTT

V: TRBV7-2
J: TRBJ1-2
size: NA
D: NA
CDR3: CASSPPFNYGYTF
DNA: TGTGCCAGCAGCCCCCCGTTTAACTATGGCTACACCTTC

V: TRBV6-6
J: TRBJ2-2
size: NA
D: NA
CDR3: CASSEGAGELFF
DNA: TGTGCCAGCAGCGAGGGCGCCGGGGAGCTGTTTTTT

V: TRBV5-1
J: TRBJ2-7
size: NA
D: TRBD2
CDR3: CASSLDRTSGRDEQYF
DNA: TGCGCCAGCAGCTTGGACCGGACTAGCGGGAGAGACGAGCAGTACTTC

V: TRBV7-9
J: TRBJ2-5
size: few
D: NA
CDR3: CASSLVIGSLPETQYF
DNA: TGTGCCAGCAGCTTAGTCATAGGGAGTCTTCCGGAGACCCAGTACTTC

V: TRBV15
J: TRBJ1-2
size: NA
D: NA
CDR3: CATSRDLGPGERGYTF
DNA: TGTGCCACCAGCAGAGATCTTGGCCCAGGGGAGAGGGGCTACACCTTC

V: TRBV5-5
J: TRBJ1-5
size: once
D: NA
CDR3: CASSLDVGRAQHF
DNA: TGTGCCAGCAGCTTGGATGTAGGGCGGGCCCAGCATTTT

V: TRBV5-6
J: TRBJ2-5
size: NA
D: TRBD2
CDR3: CASSSDLGGETQYF
DNA: TGTGCCAGCAGCTCGGACTTGGGGGGGGAGACCCAGTACTTC

V: TRBV10-2
J: TRBJ2-2
size: few
D: NA
CDR3: CASNTGYTGELFF
DNA: TGCGCCAGCAATACAGGGTACACCGGGGAGCTGTTTTTT

V: TRBV13
J: TRBJ2-3
size: NA
D: TRBD2
CDR3: CASSGGTSGRTDTQYF
DNA: TGTGCCAGCAGCGGGGGGACTAGCGGGCGCACAGATACGCAGTATTTT

V: TRBV7-6
J: TRBJ1-3
size: NA
D: TRBD1
CDR3: CASSIGQGGGNTIYF
DNA: TGTGCCAGCAGCATAGGACAGGGCGGAGGAAACACCATATATTTT

V: TRBV29-1
J: TRBJ2-5
size: NA
D: TRBD1
CDR3: CSVLAMTGTPETQYF
DNA: TGCAGCGTTCTTGCGATGACAGGGACCCCAGAGACCCAGTACTTC

V: TRBV28
J: TRBJ2-7
size: NA
D: TRBD1
CDR3: CASSPGQVFYEQYF
DNA: TGTGCCAGCAGCCCGGGACAGGTATTCTACGAGCAGTACTTC

V: TRBV28
J: TRBJ1-5
size: NA
D: NA
CDR3: CASSLQQGFNQPQHF
DNA: TGTGCCAGCAGTTTACAACAGGGATTCAATCAGCCCCAGCATTTT

V: TRBV7-2
J: TRBJ2-1
size: NA
D: TRBD1
CDR3: CASSHRGGTGLYNEQFF
DNA: TGTGCCAGCAGCCATAGGGGCGGGACAGGGCTATACAATGAGCAGTTCTTC

V: TRBV6-6
J: TRBJ2-7
size: NA
D: TRBD1
CDR3: CASSLRTGPYEQYF
DNA: TGTGCCAGCAGTCTACGGACAGGACCCTACGAGCAGTACTTC

V: TRBV29-1
J: TRBJ2-5
size: NA
D: TRBD1
CDR3: CSVDMGQQETQYF
DNA: TGCAGCGTTGATATGGGACAGCAAGAGACCCAGTACTTC

V: TRBV28
J: TRBJ1-1
size: NA
D: NA
CDR3: CASRGSLEAFF
DNA: TGTGCCAGCAGAGGGAGCCTTGAAGCTTTCTTT

V: TRBV10-3
J: TRBJ2-1
size: NA
D: TRBD2
CDR3: CAISEGGLAMQNEQFF
DNA: TGTGCCATCAGTGAGGGGGGACTAGCGATGCAGAATGAGCAGTTCTTC

V: TRBV25-1
J: TRBJ2-5
size: once
D: TRBD2
CDR3: CASSEALAGETQYF
DNA: TGTGCCAGCAGTGAAGCTCTAGCGGGAGAGACCCAGTACTTC

V: TRBV13
J: TRBJ2-7
size: once
D: NA
CDR3: CASSLDRKQYF
DNA: TGTGCCAGCAGCCTCGACAGAAAGCAGTACTTC

V: TRBV15
J: TRBJ1-2
size: NA
D: TRBD1
CDR3: CATSRDRFGTGLSYGYTF
DNA: TGTGCCACCAGCAGAGATAGATTCGGGACAGGGTTAAGCTATGGCTACACCTTC

V: TRBV6-1
J: TRBJ2-7
size: NA
D: NA
CDR3: CASGEQITYEQYF
DNA: TGTGCCAGCGGCGAACAGATAACTTACGAGCAGTACTTC

V: TRBV28
J: TRBJ2-3
size: NA
D: NA
CDR3: CASVRVPSTDTQYF
DNA: TGTGCCAGCGTGCGGGTTCCTAGCACAGATACGCAGTATTTT

V: TRBV5-1
J: TRBJ2-2
size: NA
D: TRBD2
CDR3: CASSLVGTSAYTGELFF
DNA: TGCGCCAGCAGCTTGGTAGGGACTAGCGCTTACACCGGGGAGCTGTTTTTT

V: TRBV28
J: TRBJ2-1
size: NA
D: TRBD2
CDR3: CASRKLRLAMDHEQFF
DNA: TGTGCCAGCAGAAAACTTAGACTAGCGATGGACCATGAGCAGTTCTTC

V: TRBV10-1
J: TRBJ2-1
size: NA
D: NA
CDR3: CASSKILTGEQFF
DNA: TGCGCCAGCAGTAAAATACTGACGGGTGAGCAGTTCTTC

V: TRBV9
J: TRBJ2-3
size: NA
D: NA
CDR3: CASSPQAGDTQYF
DNA: TGTGCCAGCAGCCCCCAGGCTGGAGATACGCAGTATTTT

V: TRBV7-9
J: TRBJ2-7
size: NA
D: TRBD2
CDR3: CASSLAGGPNYEQYF
DNA: TGTGCCAGCAGCCTAGCGGGAGGCCCCAACTACGAGCAGTACTTC

V: TRBV6-6
J: TRBJ2-3
size: NA
D: NA
CDR3: CASSERLANTQYF
DNA: TGTGCCAGCAGCGAAAGACTCGCGAATACGCAGTATTTT

V: TRBV28
J: TRBJ1-5
size: NA
D: TRBD1
CDR3: CASSRPLGQHQPQHF
DNA: TGTGCCAGCAGCCGACCCCTGGGACAGCATCAGCCCCAGCATTTT

V: TRBV7-9
J: TRBJ2-4
size: NA
D: NA
CDR3: CASSVPPGFQYF
DNA: TGTGCCAGCAGCGTCCCCCCAGGCTTTCAGTACTTC